Below, one T cell receptor (beta chain) is given with its context. No antigen is known for it. The sample is drawn from a study of T cell responses to AZD1222 COVID-19 vaccine. Generated by immunoSEQ multiplex PCR, the TCRdb table keeps only in-frame clones and is missing some. The table has roughly 120,000 clones, approximately 89% seen once. Trimming shortened V by 0 bases and J by 5 bases, and 5 bases separated the two germline ends. The germline gives CDR1 MNHEY, CDR2 SMNVEV (reference sequence). This CDR3 is 13 amino acids long. Broader study findings: Epitopes outside B.1.351 and B.1.1.7 mutated regions reportedly drew nearly half of spike TCRs. Mostly white British, mostly female donors; authors suggested clonal diversity may be underestimated. Compared with day 0, the breadth and depth of the Spike-specific TCR repertoire rose significantly after two doses of AZD1222.

The chain employs TRBV27 and TRBJ1-5; D is ambiguous. Sequencing used peripheral blood, obtained on day 0 of AZD1222 vaccination. This sequence originates from an adult in good health. CDR3 in amino acids: CASSLSRDQPQHF. The CDR3 region has the DNA TGTGCCAGCAGTTTATCTAGGGATCAGCCCCAGCATTTT.